This T cell receptor (beta chain) was documented in a study of identical twins. Findings and limits, study-wide: Sequences that were out-of-frame, alpha and twin-shared displayed an excess of low generation probability.

Worth noting for this clonotype: The target antigen is unknown.

TCRdb re-called the 5' RACE reads through MiXCR, storing one row per CDR3 protein. Here the sample spans more than 1.5 million distinct CDR3 sequences, under 35% being singletons. The junction had 13 bases not matched to a gene; V was cut back by 4 bases and J by 5 bases. Germline CDR1 and CDR2: SGHKS and YYEKEE (reference sequence). This CDR3 region has 16 residues. The origin of this receptor is a newborn girl in good health. The source material was cord blood. The chain links TRBV5-5 to TRBJ2-7; 9 nucleotides line up with TRBD1. CDR3 region: CASSMGWDRDIHEQYF. Written as DNA, the CDR3 is TGTGCCAGCAGCATGGGGTGGGACAGGGATATCCACGAGCAGTACTTC.